Presented here are 12 T cell receptor beta chains from one specimen sequenced in a study of human T cells and chemical hapten exposure. Time point noted: patch test 3, about 24 weeks after DPC sensitization. Regarding treatment: therapeutic diphenylcyclopropenone sensitization with weekly scalp DPC. MiXCR was run by TCRdb on the RACE reads, yielding one entry per CDR3 protein. The profile shows around 200,000 distinct CDR3 sequences, around a quarter of them singletons. The input for sequencing was whole blood, taken in connection with sensitization to the hapten diphenylcyclopropenone (DPC). The receptors here all came from a woman in her 40s with alopecia areata. Some clones in this sample may be carry-over from other donors' samples.

The V and J genes are TRBV20-1 and TRBJ2-7, with D possibly matching TRBD1 (6 bases). Germline V gene sequence: CDR1 DFQATT, CDR2 SNEGSKA (reference sequence). CDR3 length: 12 amino acids. The CDR3 DNA reads TGCGGGATCCGGGACACGGACGCCGAGCAGTACTTC. It yields the protein CGIRDTDAEQYF.

In this sample, this clonotype turned up many times. CDR3 DNA: TGCAGTGCTAGAAGGGAAGCGCAGTATTTT. Its protein is CSARREAQYF. The chain links TRBV20-1 to TRBJ2-3; no definite D call. The CDR3 extends over 10 amino acids. The germline gives CDR1 DFQATT, CDR2 SNEGSKA (reference sequence). The V gene lost 2 bases and the J gene lost 10 bases, with 7 bases spanning the gap.

The chain is built from TRBV20-1 and TRBJ2-1; 8 bases line up with TRBD1. Germline CDR1 and CDR2: DFQATT and SNEGSKA (reference sequence). The CDR3 loop spans 14 amino acids. After removal of 6 bases from V and 0 bases from J, the junction contained 4 bases not matched to a gene. The CDR3 bases are TGCAGTGCCCAGGACAGGGACTCCTACAATGAGCAGTTCTTC. It codes for CSAQDRDSYNEQFF.

This clonotype has a handful of counts. The chain employs TRBV7-2 and TRBJ2-3; TRBD2 agrees at 9 bases. Germline loops: CDR1 SGHTA, CDR2 FQGNSA. With V trimmed by 4 bases and J by 4 bases, 3 bases remained unmatched. CDR3 size: 14 residues. CDR3 loop: CASSSGLAPDTQYF. The DNA for the CDR3 is TGTGCCAGCAGCTCGGGACTAGCCCCAGATACGCAGTATTTT.

This chain uses TRBV6-2 or TRBV6-3 with TRBJ2-4; tentatively, D is TRBD1 (5 bases). The CDR3 covers 13 residues. V lost 0 bases to trimming and J lost 7 bases, with 7 bases between them. Germline CDR1 MNHEY, CDR2 SVGEGT. CDR3 protein: CASSYSNRNIQYF. Here the CDR3 DNA reads TGTGCCAGCAGTTACTCGAACAGGAACATTCAGTACTTC.

This clonotype appeared a few times. The chain carries TRBV29-1 and TRBJ2-1; D not resolved. Germline CDR1 is SQVTM and CDR2 is ANQGSEA. Between the trimmed V and J ends, which lost 2 bases and 6 bases, there was a span of 11 bases. This CDR3 spans 13 amino acids. The CDR3 DNA follows: TGCAGCGTTGAACTCAACCTTGGCAATGAGCAGTTCTTC. Its protein product is CSVELNLGNEQFF.

At least ten counts were recorded for this clonotype. The genes are TRBV7-2 and TRBJ1-1, with 8 bases lining up with TRBD1. Looked up from germline, CDR1 is SGHTA and CDR2 is FQGNSA. There are 14 residues in the CDR3. The V gene end was trimmed by 6 bases and the J gene end by 2 bases; junction bases not matched to a gene: 5. CDR3 DNA sequence: TGTGCCAGCAGTTTGGGACAGGCAAACACTGAAGCTTTCTTT. Its protein is CASSLGQANTEAFF.

The chain has TRBV6-5 and TRBJ2-7, with D unclear. CDR3 size: 17 residues. V was cut by 0 bases and J by 2 bases, with 17 bases left in between. The V gene's germline CDR1 is MNHEY and CDR2 SVGAGI. In nucleotides, the CDR3 is TGTGCCAGCAGTTACTCGATATCCCAGCATTCCCCCTACGAGCAGTACTTC. This encodes CASSYSISQHSPYEQYF.

This clonotype was counted only a few times. V is TRBV6-1 and J is TRBJ2-1; the match to TRBD2 covers 9 bases. The CDR3 sequence is 17 residues long. The trim removed 2 bases at V and 5 bases at J, leaving 10 bases unmatched. Looked up from germline, CDR1 is MNHNS and CDR2 is SASEGT. Written as DNA, the CDR3 is TGTGCCAGCAGTGAATGGGGTAGCGGGAGCGCCAACAATGAGCAGTTCTTC. Translated, it gives CASSEWGSGSANNEQFF.

This clonotype showed up just a few times. This rearrangement joins TRBV21-1 to TRBJ1-2. TRBV21-1 is a pseudogene. The CDR3 extends over 11 amino acids. The CDR3 region is CASSRGYGYTF. Here the CDR3 DNA reads TGTGCCAGCAGCAGAGGCTATGGCTACACCTTC.

The chain joins TRBV5-1 to TRBJ2-1, with 9 bases matching TRBD2. CDR1 is SGHRS, CDR2 YFSETQ, per germline. The J segment lost 0 bases and the V segment lost 0 bases, leaving 4 bases of the junction unmatched. The CDR3 is made up of 17 amino acids. CDR3 in DNA: TGCGCCAGCAGCTTGGGGAATAGCGGGAGCTCCTACAATGAGCAGTTCTTC. This encodes CASSLGNSGSSYNEQFF.

The chain links TRBV20-1 to TRBJ2-5, with 10 bases matching TRBD2. Germline-derived CDR1 and CDR2 are DFQATT and SNEGSKA (reference sequence). The CDR3 extends over 14 amino acids. V lost 3 bases, J lost 3 bases, and 4 bases stayed unmatched. DNA for the CDR3: TGCAGTGCTAGTAGGGGACTAGCGAAAGAGACCCAGTACTTC. Translation gives CSASRGLAKETQYF.